Sequencing of this T cell receptor beta chain was carried out in a study of blood T cell repertoires in COVID-19. The data were produced by immunoSEQ multiplex PCR, yet TCRdb's version contains in-frame clones alone and is incomplete. The profile covers about 190,000 clones, with around 86% appearing a single time and about 5.7% taken by the ten largest. In regard to this clone: This CDR3 is also generated by other DNA sequences in the sample.

V was clipped by 2 bases and J by 5 bases, with 6 bases between them. CDR3 size: 13 residues. The germline V gene has CDR1 MDHEN and CDR2 SYDVKM. What was sequenced was peripheral blood. The receptor comes from a woman in her thirties or forties with acute or convalescent COVID-19. The chain employs TRBV28 and TRBJ2-2; possibly TRBD2 for D (6 bases). CDR3 sequence: CASSLGGTGELFF. DNA of the CDR3: TGTGCCAGCAGTTTAGGGGGGACCGGGGAGCTGTTTTTT.